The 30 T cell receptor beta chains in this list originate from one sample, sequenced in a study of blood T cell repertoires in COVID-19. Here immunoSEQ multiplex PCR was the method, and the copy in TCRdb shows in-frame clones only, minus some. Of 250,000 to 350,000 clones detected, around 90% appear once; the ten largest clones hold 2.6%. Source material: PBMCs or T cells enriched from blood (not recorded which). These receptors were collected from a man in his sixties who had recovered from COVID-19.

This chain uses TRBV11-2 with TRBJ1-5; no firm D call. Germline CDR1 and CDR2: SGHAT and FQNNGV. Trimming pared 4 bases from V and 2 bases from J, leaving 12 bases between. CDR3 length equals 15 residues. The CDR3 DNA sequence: TGTGCCAGCAGCTATGAAGGGAGGGGCAATCAGCCCCAGCATTTT. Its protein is CASSYEGRGNQPQHF.

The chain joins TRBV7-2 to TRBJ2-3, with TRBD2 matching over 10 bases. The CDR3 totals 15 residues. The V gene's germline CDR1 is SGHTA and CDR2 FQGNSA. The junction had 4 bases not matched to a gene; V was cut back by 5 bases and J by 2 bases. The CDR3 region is CASSILAGPTDTQYF. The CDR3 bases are TGTGCCAGCAGCATACTAGCGGGACCCACAGATACGCAGTATTTT.

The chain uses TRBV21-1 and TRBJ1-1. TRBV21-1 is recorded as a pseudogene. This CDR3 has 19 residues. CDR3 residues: CASSKSWEGPLPMNTEAFF. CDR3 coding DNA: TGTGCCAGCAGCAAGTCTTGGGAGGGGCCGCTCCCTATGAACACTGAAGCTTTCTTT.

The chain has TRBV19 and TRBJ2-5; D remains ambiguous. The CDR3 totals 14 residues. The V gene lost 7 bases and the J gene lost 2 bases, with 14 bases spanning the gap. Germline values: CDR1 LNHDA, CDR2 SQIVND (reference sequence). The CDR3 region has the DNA TGTGCCAGTACTGCGGCAGCCCATCAAGAGACCCAGTACTTC. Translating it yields CASTAAAHQETQYF.

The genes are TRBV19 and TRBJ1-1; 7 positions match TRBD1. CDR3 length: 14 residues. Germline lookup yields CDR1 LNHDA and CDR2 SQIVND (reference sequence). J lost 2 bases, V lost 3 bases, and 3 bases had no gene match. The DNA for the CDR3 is TGTGCCAGTAGTATTCGGACAGGAAACACTGAAGCTTTCTTT. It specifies CASSIRTGNTEAFF.

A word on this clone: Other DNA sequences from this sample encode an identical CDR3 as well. CDR3 nucleotides: TGTGCCAGCAGCCAATCTAGCGGCGCCTACGAGCAGTACTTC. It is translated as CASSQSSGAYEQYF. V usage is TRBV3-1 (or the pseudogene TRBV3-2) and J usage is TRBJ2-7; 7 nucleotides align to TRBD2. This CDR3 contains 14 residues. Germline V CDR1 and CDR2: LGHDT, YNNKEL (reference sequence). V was pared by 2 bases and J by 2 bases, with 3 bases of the junction left unmatched.

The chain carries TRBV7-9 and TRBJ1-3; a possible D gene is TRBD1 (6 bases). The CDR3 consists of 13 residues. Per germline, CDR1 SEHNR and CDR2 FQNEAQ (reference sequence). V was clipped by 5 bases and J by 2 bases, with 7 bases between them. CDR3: CASSTGTGNTIYF. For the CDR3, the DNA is TGTGCCAGCAGCACAGGGACTGGAAACACCATATATTTT.

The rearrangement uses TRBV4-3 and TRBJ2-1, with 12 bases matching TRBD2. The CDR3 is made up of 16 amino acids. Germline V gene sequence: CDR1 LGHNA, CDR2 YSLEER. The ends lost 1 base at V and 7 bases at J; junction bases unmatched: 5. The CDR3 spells CASSQASGGAFNEQFF. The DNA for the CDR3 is TGCGCCAGCAGCCAAGCTAGCGGGGGGGCTTTTAATGAGCAGTTCTTC.

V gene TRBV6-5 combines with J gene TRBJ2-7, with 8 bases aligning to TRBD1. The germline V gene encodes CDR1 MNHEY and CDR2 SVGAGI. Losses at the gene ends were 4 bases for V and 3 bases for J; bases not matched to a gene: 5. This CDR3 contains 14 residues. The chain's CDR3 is CASSSYRGVYEQYF. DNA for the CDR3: TGTGCCAGCAGTTCCTACAGGGGGGTCTACGAGCAGTACTTC.

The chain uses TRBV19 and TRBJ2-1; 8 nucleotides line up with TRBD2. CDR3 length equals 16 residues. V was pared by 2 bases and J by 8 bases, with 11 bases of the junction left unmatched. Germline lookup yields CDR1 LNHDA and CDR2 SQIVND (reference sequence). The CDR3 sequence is CASSITLAGLGHEQFF. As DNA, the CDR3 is TGTGCCAGTAGTATAACGCTAGCGGGCCTAGGGCATGAGCAGTTCTTC.

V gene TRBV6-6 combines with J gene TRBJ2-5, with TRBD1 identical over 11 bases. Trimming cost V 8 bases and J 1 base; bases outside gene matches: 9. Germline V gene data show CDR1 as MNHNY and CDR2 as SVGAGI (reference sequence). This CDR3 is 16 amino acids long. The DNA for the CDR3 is TGTGCCAGCGACGGGACAGGGGGTATTCTCCAAGAGACCCAGTACTTC. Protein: CASDGTGGILQETQYF.

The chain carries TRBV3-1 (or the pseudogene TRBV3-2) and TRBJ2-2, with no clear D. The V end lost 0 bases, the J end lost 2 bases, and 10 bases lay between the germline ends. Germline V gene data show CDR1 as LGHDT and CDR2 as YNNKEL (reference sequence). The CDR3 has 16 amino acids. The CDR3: CASSQDSQINTGELFF. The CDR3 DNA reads TGTGCCAGCAGCCAAGACTCTCAGATAAACACCGGGGAGCTGTTTTTT.

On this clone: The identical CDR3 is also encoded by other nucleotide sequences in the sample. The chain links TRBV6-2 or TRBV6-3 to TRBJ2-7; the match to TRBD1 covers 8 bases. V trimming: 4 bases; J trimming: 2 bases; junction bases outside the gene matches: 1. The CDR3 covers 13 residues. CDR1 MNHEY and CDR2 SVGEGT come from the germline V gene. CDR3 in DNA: TGTGCCAGCAGTTTACAGGGGGCCTACGAGCAGTACTTC. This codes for CASSLQGAYEQYF.

The CDR3 protein is CASSLSSAEAFF. DNA for the CDR3: TGTGCCAGCAGTTTGTCGTCGGCTGAAGCTTTCTTT. This chain joins TRBV12-3 or TRBV12-4 and TRBJ1-1; no firm D call. V lost 3 bases and J lost 6, with 8 bases in between. The CDR3 extends over 12 amino acids.

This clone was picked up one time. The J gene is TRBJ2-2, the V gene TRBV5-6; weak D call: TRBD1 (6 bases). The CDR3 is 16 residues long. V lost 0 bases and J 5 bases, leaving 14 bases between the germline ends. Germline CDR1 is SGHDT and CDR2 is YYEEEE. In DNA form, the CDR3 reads TGTGCCAGCAGCTTGGGTTCTGGGGGCGAGACCGGGGAGCTGTTTTTT. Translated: CASSLGSGGETGELFF.

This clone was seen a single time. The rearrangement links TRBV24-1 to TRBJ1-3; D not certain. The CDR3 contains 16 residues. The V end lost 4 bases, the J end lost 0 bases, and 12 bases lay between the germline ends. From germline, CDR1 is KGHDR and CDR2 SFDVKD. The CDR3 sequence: CATSDRRRSSGNTIYF. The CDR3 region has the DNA TGTGCCACCAGTGACCGGCGCCGGAGCTCTGGAAACACCATATATTTT.

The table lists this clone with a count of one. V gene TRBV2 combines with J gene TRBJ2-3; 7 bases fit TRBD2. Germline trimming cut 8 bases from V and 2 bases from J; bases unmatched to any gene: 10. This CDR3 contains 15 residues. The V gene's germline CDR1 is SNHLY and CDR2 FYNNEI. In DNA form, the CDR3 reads TGTGCCAGCCGGATGGAAGCGGGGAACACAGATACGCAGTATTTT. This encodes CASRMEAGNTDTQYF.

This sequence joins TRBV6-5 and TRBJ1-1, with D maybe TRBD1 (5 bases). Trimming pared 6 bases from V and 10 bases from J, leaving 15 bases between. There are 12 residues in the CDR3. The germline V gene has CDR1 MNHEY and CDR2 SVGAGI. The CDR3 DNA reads TGTGCCAGCAGGAATCAGGGTTATGGAGCTTTCTTT. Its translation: CASRNQGYGAFF.

Here the CDR3 reads CASVRDRAAEAFF. The CDR3, as DNA: TGTGCCAGTGTACGGGACAGGGCTGCTGAAGCTTTCTTT. This chain uses TRBV2 with TRBJ1-1; 9 bases line up with TRBD1. The ends lost 9 bases at V and 6 bases at J; junction bases unmatched: 8. Germline V lookup: CDR1 SNHLY, CDR2 FYNNEI. The CDR3 is made up of 13 amino acids.

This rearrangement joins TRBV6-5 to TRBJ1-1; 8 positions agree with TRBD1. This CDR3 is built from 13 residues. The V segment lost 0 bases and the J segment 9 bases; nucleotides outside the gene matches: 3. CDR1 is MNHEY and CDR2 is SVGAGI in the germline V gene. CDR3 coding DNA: TGTGCCAGCAGTTACTCGACAGGGGTGAAAGCTTTCTTT. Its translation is CASSYSTGVKAFF.

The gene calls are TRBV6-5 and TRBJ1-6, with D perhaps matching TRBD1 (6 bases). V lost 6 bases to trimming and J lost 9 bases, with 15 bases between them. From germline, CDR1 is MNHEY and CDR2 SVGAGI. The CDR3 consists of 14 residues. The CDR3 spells CASRFRGTGSPLHF. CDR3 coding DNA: TGTGCCAGCAGATTCAGGGGAACCGGTTCACCCCTCCACTTT.

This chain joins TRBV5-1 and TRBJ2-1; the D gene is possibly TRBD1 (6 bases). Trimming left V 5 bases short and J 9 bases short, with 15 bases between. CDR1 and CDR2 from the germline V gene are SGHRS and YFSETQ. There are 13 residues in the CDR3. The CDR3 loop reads CASRRSQGSEQFF. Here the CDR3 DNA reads TGCGCCAGCAGGCGATCGCAGGGGAGTGAGCAGTTCTTC. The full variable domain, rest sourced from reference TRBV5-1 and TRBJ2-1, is KAGVTQTPRYLIKTRGQQVTLSCSPISGHRSVSWYQQTPGQGLQFLFEYFSETQRNKGNFPGRFSGRQFSNSRSEMNVSTLELGDSALYLCASRRSQGSEQFFGPGTRLTVL.

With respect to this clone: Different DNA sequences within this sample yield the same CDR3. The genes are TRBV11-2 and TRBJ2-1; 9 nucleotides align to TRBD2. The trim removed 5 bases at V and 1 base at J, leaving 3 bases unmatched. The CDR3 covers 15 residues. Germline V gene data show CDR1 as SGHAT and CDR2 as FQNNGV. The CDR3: CASSLSGSSYNEQFF. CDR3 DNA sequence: TGTGCCAGCAGCCTTAGCGGGAGTTCCTACAATGAGCAGTTCTTC.

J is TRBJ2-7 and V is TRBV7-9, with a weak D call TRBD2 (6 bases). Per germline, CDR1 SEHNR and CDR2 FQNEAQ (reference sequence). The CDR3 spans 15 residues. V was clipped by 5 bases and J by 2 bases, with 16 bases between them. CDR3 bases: TGTGCCAGCAGCGCGCCCTGGCGGGACCCCTACGAGCAGTACTTC. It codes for CASSAPWRDPYEQYF.

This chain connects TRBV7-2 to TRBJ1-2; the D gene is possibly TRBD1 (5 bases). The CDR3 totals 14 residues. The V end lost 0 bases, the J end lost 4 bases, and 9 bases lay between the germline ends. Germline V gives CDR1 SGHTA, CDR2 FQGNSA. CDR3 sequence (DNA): TGTGCCAGCAGCTTAGCGGCCGGGGGCTATGGCTACACCTTC. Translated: CASSLAAGGYGYTF.

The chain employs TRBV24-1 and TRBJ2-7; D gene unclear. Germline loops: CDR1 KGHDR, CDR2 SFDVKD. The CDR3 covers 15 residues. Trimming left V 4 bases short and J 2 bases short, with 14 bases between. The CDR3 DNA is TGTGCCACCAGTGACTCCCCGCCTCCAGCCTACGAGCAGTACTTC. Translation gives CATSDSPPPAYEQYF.

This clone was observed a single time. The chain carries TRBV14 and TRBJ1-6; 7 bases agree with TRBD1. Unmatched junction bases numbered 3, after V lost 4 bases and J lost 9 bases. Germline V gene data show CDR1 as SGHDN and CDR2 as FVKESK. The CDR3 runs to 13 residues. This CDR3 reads CASSRTGVSPLHF. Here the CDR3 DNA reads TGTGCCAGCAGCCGAACAGGGGTTTCACCCCTCCACTTT.

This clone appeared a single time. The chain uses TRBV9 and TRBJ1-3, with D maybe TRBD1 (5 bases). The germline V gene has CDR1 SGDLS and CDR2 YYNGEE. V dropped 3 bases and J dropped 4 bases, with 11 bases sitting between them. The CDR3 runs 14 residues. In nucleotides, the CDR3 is TGTGCCAGCAGCGCAGCGGGACTCGGAAACACCATATATTTT. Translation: CASSAAGLGNTIYF.

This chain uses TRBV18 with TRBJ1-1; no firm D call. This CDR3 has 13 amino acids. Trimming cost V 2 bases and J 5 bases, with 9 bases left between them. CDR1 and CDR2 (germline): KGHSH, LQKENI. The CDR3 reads CASSPEGGTEAFF. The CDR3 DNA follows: TGTGCCAGCTCACCAGAGGGAGGGACTGAAGCTTTCTTT.

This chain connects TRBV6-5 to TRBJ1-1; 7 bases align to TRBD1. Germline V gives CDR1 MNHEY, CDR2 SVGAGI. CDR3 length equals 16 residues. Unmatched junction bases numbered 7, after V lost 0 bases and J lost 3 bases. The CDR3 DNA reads TGTGCCAGCAGTTACTCGACAGGGTCGGGGTACACTGAAGCTTTCTTT. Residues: CASSYSTGSGYTEAFF.